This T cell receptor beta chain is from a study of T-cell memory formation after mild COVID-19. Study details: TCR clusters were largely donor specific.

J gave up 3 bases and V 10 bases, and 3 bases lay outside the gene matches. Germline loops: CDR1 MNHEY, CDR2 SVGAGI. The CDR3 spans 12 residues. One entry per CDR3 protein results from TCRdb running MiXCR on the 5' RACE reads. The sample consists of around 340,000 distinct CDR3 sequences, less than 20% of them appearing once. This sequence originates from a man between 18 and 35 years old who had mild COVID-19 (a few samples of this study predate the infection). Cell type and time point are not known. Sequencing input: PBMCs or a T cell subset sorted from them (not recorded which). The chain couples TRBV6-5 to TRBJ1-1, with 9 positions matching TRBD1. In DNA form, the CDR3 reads TGTGCCACCGGGACAGGGTACACTGAAGCTTTCTTT. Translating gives CATGTGYTEAFF.